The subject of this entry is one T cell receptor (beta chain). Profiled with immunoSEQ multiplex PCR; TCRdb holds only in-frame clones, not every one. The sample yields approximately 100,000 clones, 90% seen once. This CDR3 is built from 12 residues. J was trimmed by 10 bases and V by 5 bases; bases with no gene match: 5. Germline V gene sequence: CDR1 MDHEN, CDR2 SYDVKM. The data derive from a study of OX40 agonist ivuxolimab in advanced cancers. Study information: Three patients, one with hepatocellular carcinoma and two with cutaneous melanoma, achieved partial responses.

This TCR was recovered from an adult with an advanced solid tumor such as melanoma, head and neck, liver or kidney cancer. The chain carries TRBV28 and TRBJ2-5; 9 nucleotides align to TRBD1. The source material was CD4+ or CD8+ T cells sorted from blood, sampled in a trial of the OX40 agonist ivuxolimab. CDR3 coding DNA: TGTGCCAGCAGTCTCAGGACAGGGGACCAGTACTTC. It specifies CASSLRTGDQYF.